A selection of T cell receptor beta chains follows, all from one sample in a study of blood T cell repertoires in COVID-19. Clones were read by immunoSEQ multiplex PCR, and TCRdb kept only the in-frame ones, dropping some. This table has approximately 180,000 clones, approximately 85% appearing once. What was sequenced was PBMCs or T cells enriched from blood (not recorded which). These receptors originate from a man in his forties who had recovered from COVID-19. Both conserved end residues are trimmed from each CDR3. Fields, in order: V gene, J gene, CDR3 length, CDR3 protein.

TRBV11-3	TRBJ1-6	12	ASSFKGPNSPLH
TRBV7-9	TRBJ1-4	11	ASSLVPSPKLF
TRBV19	TRBJ1-2	12	ASSPDRANYGYT
TRBV11-3	TRBJ1-2	10	ASSLGGDGYT
TRBV5-1	TRBJ2-1	12	ASSFDRVINEQF
TRBV11-1	TRBJ2-7	11	ASSWTGPYEQY
TRBV5-5	TRBJ1-1	14	ASSLGGTGLNTEAF
TRBV5-5	TRBJ1-2	13	ASSLAGAELYGYT
TRBV27	TRBJ2-7	11	ASSFGTDYEQY
TRBV6-5	TRBJ1-4	10	ASRTVNEKLF
TRBV5-4	TRBJ2-3	11	ASSFRGTDTQY
TRBV9	TRBJ2-1	15	ASSPRTGTGVINEQF
TRBV7-9	TRBJ2-7	10	ASSLMGDEQY
TRBV6-4	TRBJ2-5	12	ASNAAGAGETQY
TRBV27	TRBJ1-1	12	ASSLAQGPVEAF
TRBV19	TRBJ1-1	14	ASSIVVWGPRLEAF
TRBV27	TRBJ2-7	14	ASSIRGGDRGYEQY
TRBV4-1	TRBJ1-6	14	ASSLGTQGGEVPLH
TRBV6-1	TRBJ1-3	14	ASSEGWGGSGNTIY
TRBV24-1	TRBJ2-4	13	ATSDLGRDSDIQY
TRBV5-1	TRBJ1-1	13	ASSPRTGEDTEAF
TRBV29-1	TRBJ2-1	9	SVKLGDEQF
TRBV29-1	TRBJ2-3	13	SVEGLAGSTDTQY
TRBV14	TRBJ1-1	10	ASSQRYTEAF
TRBV19	TRBJ2-2	13	ASRRQGADTGELF
TRBV5-6	TRBJ2-2	12	ASRATGLAGELF
TRBV4-1	TRBJ1-1	11	ASSPIGNTEAF
TRBV20-1	TRBJ1-5	9	SAFKQGSQH
TRBV30	TRBJ2-6	8	AWLANVLT
TRBV11-2	TRBJ2-7	14	ASSLGAGVSPYEQY
TRBV19	TRBJ1-2	10	ASKKDRAVDT
TRBV3-1/TRBV3-2	TRBJ2-5	11	ASSRGGGETQY
TRBV30	TRBJ1-6	12	AWGRGTYNSPLH
TRBV13	TRBJ2-5	13	ASSLEGDNQETQY
TRBV30	TRBJ1-5	12	AWSPGQGNQPQH
TRBV28	TRBJ1-1	11	ASSLYRVTEAF
TRBV15	TRBJ1-5	13	ATRGGQGSSQPQH
TRBV5-5	TRBJ1-1	14	ASSSDSLSMNTEAF
TRBV5-4	TRBJ2-2	11	ASSPPSTGELF
TRBV27	TRBJ2-5	11	ASSLSGRETQY
TRBV2	TRBJ1-1	12	ASRSYRANTEAF
TRBV6-5	TRBJ2-1	13	ATKDSRYSYNEQF
TRBV27	TRBJ2-7	13	ASSPRLAGVLEQY
TRBV27	TRBJ1-6	13	ASRPMSSYNSPLH
TRBV12-3/TRBV12-4	TRBJ2-7	10	ASRLGWREQY
TRBV28	TRBJ1-2	11	ASSLAAEHGYT
TRBV7-7	TRBJ2-7	11	ASSLDRANEQY
TRBV30	TRBJ1-1	14	AWSVGTQNMNTEAF
TRBV5-1	TRBJ1-1	14	ASSLEQGIPNTEAF
TRBV19	TRBJ1-1	14	ASSIGGKPLNTEAF
TRBV24-1	TRBJ1-1	14	ATRGDRGGMNTEAF
TRBV25-1	TRBJ2-4	13	ASSYSGGAKNIQY
TRBV5-1	TRBJ1-2	12	ASSLLGQGSGYT
TRBV12-3/TRBV12-4	TRBJ1-2	10	ASSGDSYGYT
TRBV5-4	TRBJ1-1	12	AIQGGTHYTEAF